This T cell receptor (beta chain) comes out of a study of cytomegalovirus exposure and HLA in healthy donors. The study ran its PCR with 60 Vbeta and 13 Jbeta primers. Method: immunoSEQ multiplex PCR; TCRdb's copy keeps in-frame clones and lacks some. The profile covers roughly 110,000 clones, with roughly 82% appearing a single time and 1.5% to 2% taken by the ten largest. On this clone: Its antigen is currently unknown.

Germline V gene lookup returns CDR1 LGHNT and CDR2 FRNRAP. V gave up 4 bases and J gave up 12 bases, with 10 bases separating them. The length of the CDR3 is 11 residues. Overall study findings and caveats: Several V segments, TRBV6-2 and TRBV6-3 among them, could not be told apart and were dropped.

The sequence came from a man aged 45-60 years in good health and CMV-seronegative. The V call is TRBV12-5, the J call TRBJ2-1; possibly TRBD2 for D (5 bases). Sample: PBMCs. CDR3 sequence reads: CASGSGRGQFF. CDR3 nucleotide sequence: TGTGCTAGTGGTTCGGGCCGGGGGCAGTTCTTC.